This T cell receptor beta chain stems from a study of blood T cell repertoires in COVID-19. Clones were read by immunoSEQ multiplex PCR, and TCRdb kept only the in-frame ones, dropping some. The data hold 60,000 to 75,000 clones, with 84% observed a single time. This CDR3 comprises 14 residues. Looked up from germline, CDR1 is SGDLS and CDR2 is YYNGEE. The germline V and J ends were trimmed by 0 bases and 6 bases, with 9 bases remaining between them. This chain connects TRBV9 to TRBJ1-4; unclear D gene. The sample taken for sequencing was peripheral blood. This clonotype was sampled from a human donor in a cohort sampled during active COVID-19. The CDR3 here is CASSVGSGYEKLFF. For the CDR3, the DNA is TGTGCCAGCAGCGTAGGGTCAGGATATGAAAAACTGTTTTTT.